This TCR beta chain was recorded in a study of T cell repertoires in cytomegalovirus infection. Study context: Carrying CMV and the relevant HLA type showed in public TCR beta signatures.

Regarding the study as a whole: Cumulative frequency of public TCR beta families picked out carriers of CMV plus the relevant HLA.

Turning to this clonotype: Antigen unknown.

The V segment lost 7 bases and the J segment 7 bases; nucleotides outside the gene matches: 8. The CDR3 extends over 14 amino acids. Germline loops: CDR1 LNHDA, CDR2 SQIVND (reference sequence). TCRdb recomputed calls from the reads with MiXCR, one row per CDR3 protein. Altogether about 900,000 distinct CDR3 sequences are present, about 33% being singletons, with the ten largest covering 13%. The sequencing used cultured CD8+ T cells from PBMCs, collected from culture after CMV antigen stimulation. The clonotype comes from a human donor in good health (CMV status not recorded). Some clones in this sample may be carry-over from other donors' samples. The V call is TRBV19, the J call TRBJ1-5; 9 nucleotides match TRBD1. The CDR3 loop is CASTGGQGIQPQHF. For the CDR3, the DNA is TGTGCCAGTACGGGGGGACAGGGCATCCAGCCCCAGCATTTT.